Listed below are T cell receptor beta chains from one sample, sequenced in a study of CD8 T cells in Susac syndrome. TCRdb used MiXCR to reprocess the immunoSEQ multiplex PCR reads, holding one entry per CDR3 protein. The sample carries about 130,000 distinct CDR3 sequences, 90% to 95% recorded once. Sequenced sample: CD4+ T cells from PBMCs. The receptors derive from a human donor in good health. Each CDR3 is given without its conserved first and last residue. A D gene is named only where the DNA matches it firmly.

d_call	j_call	v_call	cdr3_aa
NA	TRBJ2-3	TRBV5-1	ASSRYTDTQY
NA	TRBJ1-1	TRBV2	ASSSTLGTEAF
NA	TRBJ2-2	TRBV5-4	ANSLGPTNTGELF
NA	TRBJ2-5	TRBV20-1	SATRASSQETQY
NA	TRBJ2-5	TRBV2	ASRAMGGPETQY
NA	TRBJ2-1	TRBV29-1	SVDPPGHNYNEQF
TRBD2	TRBJ2-7	TRBV5-4	ASSLGLAGGTLHEQY
NA	TRBJ1-2	TRBV2	ASSDGPYGYT
TRBD2	TRBJ2-3	TRBV20-1	SARGTSLSTDTQY
NA	TRBJ2-3	TRBV12-3/TRBV12-4	ASSPTGRGTNTQY
TRBD1	TRBJ1-5	TRBV19	ASRQGQGAGNQPQH
NA	TRBJ1-5	TRBV21-1	ASSMDRVNQPQH
TRBD2	TRBJ2-1	TRBV4-3	ASSQDALAGLRSSYNEQF
NA	TRBJ1-5	TRBV5-1	ASSLTDSRDQPQH
TRBD1	TRBJ1-1	TRBV7-2	ASSPDHRGTEAF
TRBD2	TRBJ2-2	TRBV7-2	ASSLLAGVDGELF
NA	TRBJ2-3	TRBV4-1	ASSLGDRQDTQY
TRBD1	TRBJ1-1	TRBV20-1	SARETGNMNTEAF
NA	TRBJ2-4	TRBV5-4	ASSSPTAKNIQY
TRBD1	TRBJ1-5	TRBV6-2/TRBV6-3	ASSYGQGMGLGYQPQH
NA	TRBJ1-2	TRBV7-2	ASSSRNLPGYT
TRBD2	TRBJ2-7	TRBV20-1	SARDWASGSYEQY
NA	TRBJ2-6	TRBV20-1	SARVSGANVLT
NA	TRBJ2-7	TRBV7-9	ASSRTGKDEQY
NA	TRBJ2-2	TRBV2	ASSGRAGELF
TRBD2	TRBJ2-7	TRBV7-2	ASSPGLAGWRRKEQY
TRBD2	TRBJ2-5	TRBV20-1	SASSLAGVSGETQY
NA	TRBJ2-1	TRBV29-1	SVEREQQF
NA	TRBJ1-3	TRBV19	ASSTNPGTVSGNTIY
NA	TRBJ2-6	TRBV5-1	ASSARTDSSGANVLT
NA	TRBJ1-2	TRBV29-1	SVVSRGSNYGYT
NA	TRBJ2-6	TRBV7-2	ASSQTGPSSGANVLT
NA	TRBJ1-1	TRBV7-9	ASSLAHGTEAF
NA	TRBJ2-1	TRBV6-2/TRBV6-3	ASSSWDTYNEQF
TRBD1	TRBJ1-1	TRBV18	ASSPRQGVEAF
TRBD2	TRBJ2-3	TRBV12-3/TRBV12-4	ASSFAGVRDTQY
NA	TRBJ2-1	TRBV18	ASRSPNEQF
NA	TRBJ1-2	TRBV5-6	ASSWKDSLIGYT
TRBD1	TRBJ1-5	TRBV7-8	ASSLKTDRGNQPQH
NA	TRBJ2-5	TRBV15	ATSRVPGRETQY